This T cell receptor (beta chain) was identified during a study of blood T cell repertoires in COVID-19. For the study at large: The cDNA or gDNA used as material had been derived from T cells, B-cell-depleted T cells, or PBMCs.

Authors' processing steps: The authors estimated nucleated cell counts from reference gene primer amplification. Generated by immunoSEQ multiplex PCR, the TCRdb table keeps only in-frame clones and is missing some. The V and J calls and clone size come from that table; D and trimming were worked out from the DNA. Seen here are about 270,000 clones, approximately 87% observed once, and the top ten hold around 7.8%. Germline CDR1 and CDR2: WNHNN and SYGVQD (reference sequence). The junction had 13 bases not matched to a gene; V was cut back by 0 bases and J by 7 bases. The CDR3 covers 19 residues. The J gene is TRBJ2-2, the V gene TRBV10-1; 11 bases line up with TRBD2. The sequenced material came from peripheral blood. The sequence was collected from a human donor in a cohort sampled during active COVID-19. The CDR3 region is CASSESRNSGGANSGELFF. The CDR3, as DNA: TGCGCCAGCAGTGAGTCGAGGAATAGCGGGGGGGCCAATAGCGGGGAGCTGTTTTTT.